The present TCR beta chain was sequenced within a study of cytomegalovirus exposure and HLA in healthy donors. With respect to this clone: The sample holds other DNA sequences that translate to the same CDR3.

The CDR3 sequence is 15 residues long. V dropped 2 bases and J dropped 2; count of bases not matched to a gene: 5. The V gene's germline CDR1 is SGHNT and CDR2 YYREEE (reference sequence). PCR amplification relied on 60 Vbeta primers (plus 13 Jbeta primers). Clones were read by immunoSEQ multiplex PCR, and TCRdb kept only the in-frame ones, dropping some. The data hold around 170,000 clones, with more than 70% observed a single time. This clonotype was sampled from a girl between 5 and 17 years old in good health and CMV-seropositive. This sequence joins TRBV5-4 and TRBJ2-5; TRBD2 aligns across 8 bases. Specimen: PBMCs. The CDR3 coding sequence is TGTGCCAGCAGCTTAAGCGGGAGTCCTCAAGAGACCCAGTACTTC. It translates to CASSLSGSPQETQYF.